These T cell receptor beta chains were read from a single sample in a study of cytomegalovirus exposure and HLA in healthy donors. Some clones are missing from TCRdb's copy, which holds only in-frame ones; the method was immunoSEQ multiplex PCR. The sample comprises more than 140,000 clones, roughly 74% of which are singletons, and about 3.5% rests with the top ten. The source material was PBMCs. Receptors originate from a man aged 35 to 55 in good health and CMV-seronegative. Each CDR3 is given with its conserved first and last residue. Each record gives: clone size, J gene, V gene, D gene, CDR3 DNA, CDR3 protein. A D gene is named only where the DNA matches it firmly. Not every row has a clone size; where given, it reads once, few, many or a size class.

>.|TRBJ1-6|TRBV28|TRBD1
TGTGCCAGCAGGGTGGACAGGGGAGGTTCACCCCTCCACTTT
CASRVDRGGSPLHF
>.|TRBJ2-7|TRBV14|TRBD2
TGTGCCAGCAGCCAAGATGGCGGGGGGGTCGACGAGCAGTACTTC
CASSQDGGGVDEQYF
>.|TRBJ2-3|TRBV5-1|.
TGCGCCAGCAGACCCACTAGCTTGCCCACAGATACGCAGTATTTT
CASRPTSLPTDTQYF
>once|TRBJ2-1|TRBV5-1|TRBD2
TGCGCCAGCAGCTTGGAGCCTAGCGGGGACTACAATGAGCAGTTCTTC
CASSLEPSGDYNEQFF
>.|TRBJ2-7|TRBV6-5|.
TGTGCCAGCAGTTGCCGACAATGCTACGAGCAGTACTTC
CASSCRQCYEQYF
>.|TRBJ1-2|TRBV4-2|.
TGTGCCAGCAGCTCTCTCGGGGGATCAGGCGGCTACACCTTC
CASSSLGGSGGYTF
>.|TRBJ1-2|TRBV19|TRBD1
TGTGCCAGTAGGGAGGACCGGACAGGGGTAAACGTCCTCTATGGCTACACCTTC
CASREDRTGVNVLYGYTF
>.|TRBJ2-7|TRBV6-5|TRBD2
TGTGCCAGCAGTTACGGCCCTAGCGGGGGGAACGAGCAGTACTTC
CASSYGPSGGNEQYF
>.|TRBJ2-2|TRBV11-3|.
TGTGCCAGCAGCTTAGATCGGTCTGCCGGGGAGCTGTTTTTT
CASSLDRSAGELFF
>.|TRBJ2-1|TRBV5-1|TRBD2
TGCGCCAGCAGCTTCCAGACTAGCGGGGTTCAGAGTGAGCAGTTCTTC
CASSFQTSGVQSEQFF
>.|TRBJ1-1|TRBV15|.
TGTGCCACCAGCAGAGTGGCCAGGAACACTGAAGCTTTCTTT
CATSRVARNTEAFF
>.|TRBJ1-3|TRBV4-3|.
TGCGCCAGCAGCCAAGATACAGGGTCTGGAAACACCATATATTTT
CASSQDTGSGNTIYF
>.|TRBJ1-5|TRBV2|.
TGTGCCAGCAGTTCGATCCAGGGTCAGCCCCAGCATTTT
CASSSIQGQPQHF
>.|TRBJ2-5|TRBV7-3|.
TGTGCCAGCAGCTTAAGACGGGGTCCCCAAGAGACCCAGTACTTC
CASSLRRGPQETQYF
>.|TRBJ2-4|TRBV30|TRBD2
TGTCACCCAGCGGGGGAAGCCAAAAACATTCAGTACTTC
CHPAGEAKNIQYF
>.|TRBJ2-3|TRBV7-3|.
TGTGCCAGCAGCTCTTACTCTAGCACAGATACGCAGTATTTT
CASSSYSSTDTQYF
>.|TRBJ1-2|TRBV15|.
TGTGCCACCAGCAGAGGTGGGGGGGCTAACTATGGCTACACCTTC
CATSRGGGANYGYTF
>few|TRBJ2-7|TRBV6-1|TRBD1
TGTGCCAGCCTCTTTGACAGGGCCGGCTACGAGCAGTACTTC
CASLFDRAGYEQYF
>few|TRBJ2-1|TRBV2|TRBD2
TGTGCCAGCACCTACTCCGGGACTAGCGGGACCGAGCAGTTCTTC
CASTYSGTSGTEQFF
>few|TRBJ1-5|TRBV13|.
TGTGCCAGCAGCTTAGGCGAGGGGGAAGACCAGCATTTT
CASSLGEGEDQHF
>.|TRBJ1-1|TRBV5-1|.
TGCGCCAGCAGCCCGGGGCCCGGGGAGGACGCTTTCTTT
CASSPGPGEDAFF
>.|TRBJ2-7|TRBV13|TRBD1
TGTGCCAGCAGACCCCGGGACAGGCAGGTCTACGAGCAGTACTTC
CASRPRDRQVYEQYF
>.|TRBJ1-6|TRBV19|.
TGTGCCAGTAGTCCAAGTACGGGGGAGAAAACGAATTCACCCCTCCACTTT
CASSPSTGEKTNSPLHF
>.|TRBJ1-3|TRBV7-9|TRBD1
TGTGCCAGCAGCCAGACAGGGTCTGGAAACACCATATATTTT
CASSQTGSGNTIYF
>.|TRBJ1-1|TRBV11-2|.
TGTGCCAGCAGCTTACAGGGCACTGAAGCTTTCTTT
CASSLQGTEAFF
>.|TRBJ2-1|TRBV29-1|TRBD2
TGCAGCGTCCACCAACCCTTACTAGCGGGGGGAGGTGAGCAGTTCTTC
CSVHQPLLAGGGEQFF
>.|TRBJ2-7|TRBV6-1|TRBD1
TGTGCCAGCAGTGCAGGACAGGGCACCGAGCAGTACTTC
CASSAGQGTEQYF
>few|TRBJ1-5|TRBV29-1|TRBD1
TGCAGCGTTCGTGAGCAGGGGGATCAGCCCCAGCATTTT
CSVREQGDQPQHF
>many|TRBJ1-5|TRBV2|.
TGTGCCAGCAAGGCAGGGAGGATGAGCAATCAGCCCCAGCATTTT
CASKAGRMSNQPQHF
>.|TRBJ2-6|TRBV4-3|.
TGCGCCAGCAGCCAAGATCTTGGCGGGGCCGGGGCCAACGTCCTGACTTTC
CASSQDLGGAGANVLTF
>.|TRBJ2-7|TRBV7-2|.
TGTGCCAGCAGCTTAGGACTGGTCTACGAGCAGTACTTC
CASSLGLVYEQYF
>once|TRBJ1-6|TRBV11-2|.
TGTGCCAGCAGCATCGACTCGAGCTCCTATAATTCACCCCTCCACTTT
CASSIDSSSYNSPLHF
>.|TRBJ1-6|TRBV7-9|TRBD1
TGTGCCAGCAGCTTATTGGGACAGAATTCACCCCTCCACTTT
CASSLLGQNSPLHF
>.|TRBJ2-3|TRBV5-1|.
TGCGCCAGCAGCTTGAGGGGGGGACTGTATTTT
CASSLRGGLYF
>few|TRBJ1-4|TRBV2|.
TGTGCCAGCAGTGACCAGCGAACTAATGAAAAACTGTTTTTT
CASSDQRTNEKLFF
>.|TRBJ1-1|TRBV9|.
TGTGCCAGCAGCGTAGTGGGAGGGGCCAACACTGAAGCTTTCTTT
CASSVVGGANTEAFF
>few|TRBJ1-2|TRBV9|.
TGTGCCAGCAAAGCCGATAGTAACAGTCCCCGCTACACCTTC
CASKADSNSPRYTF
>.|TRBJ1-4|TRBV7-2|TRBD1
TGTGCCAGCAGCTTTTCAGGGGGCGGTAATGAAAAACTGTTTTTT
CASSFSGGGNEKLFF
>.|TRBJ1-5|TRBV9|.
TGTGCCAGCAGCCCCGGGATTAATCAGCCCCAGCATTTT
CASSPGINQPQHF
>.|TRBJ1-4|TRBV6-5|TRBD1
TGTGCCAGCAGTTTTGACAGGGGCACTAATGAAAAACTGTTTTTT
CASSFDRGTNEKLFF
>.|TRBJ2-3|TRBV5-1|TRBD2
TGCGCCAGCAGCCCCGGGGGCGGGGGGCCCACAGATACGCAGTATTTT
CASSPGGGGPTDTQYF
>.|TRBJ2-6|TRBV7-9|TRBD1
TGTGCCAGCAGCTTAGGACAGGGGAACTGGGCTGGGGCCAACGTCCTGACTTTC
CASSLGQGNWAGANVLTF
>.|TRBJ1-1|TRBV19|.
TGTGCCAGTAGTATAGGGCAGGGTAGGTGGTTCACTGAAGCTTTCTTT
CASSIGQGRWFTEAFF
>.|TRBJ2-7|TRBV6-5|TRBD1
TGTGCCAGCACTGGACAGGGGGCGCCCGAGCAGTACTTC
CASTGQGAPEQYF
>.|TRBJ2-4|TRBV2|TRBD2
TGTGCCAGCAGTGAGGGTCTAGCGGGGGGCACGGGCATTCAGTACTTC
CASSEGLAGGTGIQYF
>.|TRBJ2-7|TRBV6-5|.
TGTGCCAGCAGTGTTACGGGATCCCTCGAGCAGTACTTC
CASSVTGSLEQYF
>.|TRBJ2-2|TRBV4-2|TRBD1
TGTGCCAGCAGCCAAGATTCTACAGGGGGCACCGGGGAGCTGTTTTTT
CASSQDSTGGTGELFF
>.|TRBJ1-1|TRBV5-5|.
TGTGCCAGCAGCCCGGGGGGAGGAGCTTTCTTT
CASSPGGGAFF
>.|TRBJ1-2|TRBV5-1|.
TGCGCCAGCAGCTTGGAGCGGTTCGACAGGAATGGCTACACCTTC
CASSLERFDRNGYTF
>.|TRBJ1-4|TRBV5-1|.
TGCGCCAGTGGAGGGGGGGCTAATGAAAAACTGTTTTTT
CASGGGANEKLFF
>.|TRBJ1-1|TRBV5-3|.
TGTGCCAGAAGCTGCCAACAGCCGAAGAACACTGAAGCTTTCTTT
CARSCQQPKNTEAFF
>.|TRBJ2-3|TRBV5-1|TRBD1
TGCGCCAGCAGACTAAACGCCGGGACAGGGGCAGATACGCAGTATTTT
CASRLNAGTGADTQYF
>.|TRBJ2-5|TRBV5-1|.
TGCGCCAGCAGCTTAGGAGGCTCCGCGGGAGAGACCCAGTACTTC
CASSLGGSAGETQYF
>.|TRBJ1-5|TRBV6-6|.
TGTGCCAGCAGTTACCAAAGCAATCAGCCCCAGCATTTT
CASSYQSNQPQHF
>.|TRBJ1-2|TRBV7-2|.
TGTGCCAGCAGCTTGGATCCAGGATGGGACTATGGCTACACCTTC
CASSLDPGWDYGYTF
>.|TRBJ2-1|TRBV19|TRBD2
TGTGCCGTGACTAGCGGGGGTTACAATGAGCAGTTCTTC
CAVTSGGYNEQFF
>.|TRBJ2-7|TRBV11-2|TRBD1
TGTGCCAGCACCGGGACAGGGTATTACGAGCAGTACTTC
CASTGTGYYEQYF